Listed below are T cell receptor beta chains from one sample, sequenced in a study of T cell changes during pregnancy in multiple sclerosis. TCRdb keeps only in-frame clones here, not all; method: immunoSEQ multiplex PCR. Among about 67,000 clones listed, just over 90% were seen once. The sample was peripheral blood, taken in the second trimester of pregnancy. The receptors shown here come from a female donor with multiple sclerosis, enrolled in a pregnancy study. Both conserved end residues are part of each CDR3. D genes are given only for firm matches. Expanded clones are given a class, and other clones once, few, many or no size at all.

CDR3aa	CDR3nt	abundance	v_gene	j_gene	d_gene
CAWSAQVDTQYF	TGTGCCTGGAGTGCACAGGTTGATACGCAGTATTTT	.	TRBV30	TRBJ2-3	.
CASSLGQTGELFF	TGCGCCAGCAGCTTGGGACAGACCGGGGAGCTGTTTTTT	.	TRBV5-1	TRBJ2-2	.
CASSLDSGSRSVYF	TGTGCCAGCAGCTTAGATAGCGGCAGTCGGAGTGTGTACTTC	.	TRBV11-2	TRBJ2-7	.
CASRHRGNTEAFF	TGTGCCAGTAGGCACAGGGGGAACACTGAAGCTTTCTTT	.	TRBV19	TRBJ1-1	TRBD1
CATHPPGGNSPLHF	TGTGCCACCCACCCGCCGGGGGGGAATTCACCCCTCCACTTT	.	TRBV6-5	TRBJ1-6	.
CASSGRPDSSYGYTF	TGTGCCAGCAGCGGAAGACCGGACAGTTCCTATGGCTACACCTTC	.	TRBV5-6	TRBJ1-2	.
CASSLTSGRDTIYF	TGTGCCAGCAGTTTAACCTCCGGGAGGGACACCATATATTTT	.	TRBV5-5	TRBJ1-3	.
CASRVRDILNTEAFF	TGTGCCAGCAGGGTTAGGGACATATTGAACACTGAAGCTTTCTTT	.	TRBV7-2	TRBJ1-1	.
CASSYSNGGNEQFF	TGTGCCAGCAGTTACTCCAATGGGGGGAATGAGCAGTTCTTC	.	TRBV6-5	TRBJ2-1	.
CASSESLQGVRETQYF	TGCGCCAGCAGTGAGTCCTTGCAGGGGGTACGAGAGACCCAGTACTTC	.	TRBV10-1	TRBJ2-5	TRBD1
CSGRQGRGEAFF	TGCAGCGGGAGACAGGGCCGGGGGGAAGCTTTCTTT	.	TRBV29-1	TRBJ1-1	TRBD1
CASFGRAGSNEQFF	TGTGCCAGTTTCGGTAGGGCGGGGAGCAATGAGCAGTTCTTC	.	TRBV2	TRBJ2-1	.
CASSLTRQETQYF	TGTGCCAGCAGCTTAACGCGGCAAGAGACCCAGTACTTC	.	TRBV7-6	TRBJ2-5	.
CASSLVENYGYTF	TGTGCCAGCAGCTTAGTAGAGAACTATGGCTACACCTTC	.	TRBV7-9	TRBJ1-2	.
CASSLGGRAYEQYF	TGTGCCAGCAGCTTAGGGGGCAGAGCCTACGAGCAGTACTTC	once	TRBV7-6	TRBJ2-7	.
CASSWGTGLNTEAFF	TGTGCCAGTAGTTGGGGGACAGGACTGAACACTGAAGCTTTCTTT	.	TRBV19	TRBJ1-1	TRBD1
CAYASDGGETQYF	TGTGCCTACGCTAGCGACGGGGGAGAGACCCAGTACTTC	.	TRBV30	TRBJ2-5	.
CASSWGQGETQYF	TGTGCCAGCAGCTGGGGGCAGGGGGAGACCCAGTACTTC	.	TRBV5-6	TRBJ2-5	.
CASSLEPGHYEQYF	TGTGCCAGCAGCTTAGAGCCAGGCCACTACGAGCAGTACTTC	.	TRBV7-8	TRBJ2-7	.
CASSLAGLHSDEQFF	TGTGCCAGCAGCTTAGCGGGTCTCCACTCCGATGAGCAGTTCTTC	.	TRBV5-8	TRBJ2-1	.
CASSGPFAYNEQFF	TGTGCCAGCAGCGGGCCATTTGCCTACAATGAGCAGTTCTTC	.	TRBV9	TRBJ2-1	.
CASSPVRGLVAEAFF	TGTGCCAGCTCACCAGTTAGGGGGCTTGTGGCTGAAGCTTTCTTT	.	TRBV18	TRBJ1-1	TRBD1
CASGQRLAANTGELFF	TGTGCTAGTGGGCAGAGGCTAGCGGCAAACACCGGGGAGCTGTTTTTT	.	TRBV12-5	TRBJ2-2	TRBD2
CASSPRTGRQKETQYF	TGTGCCAGCAGCCCACGGACAGGAAGGCAGAAAGAGACCCAGTACTTC	.	TRBV7-9	TRBJ2-5	TRBD1
CAGSSSGNTGELFF	TGTGCCGGCAGCTCTAGCGGAAACACCGGGGAGCTGTTTTTT	.	TRBV19	TRBJ2-2	TRBD2
CASGLGTENGWAEAFF	TGTGCTAGTGGTTTGGGGACAGAGAATGGATGGGCTGAAGCTTTCTTT	.	TRBV12-5	TRBJ1-1	.
CASLFGGTDTQYF	TGTGCCAGCCTTTTCGGGGGCACAGATACGCAGTATTTT	.	TRBV7-2	TRBJ2-3	.
CASSLVGGRGNTEAFF	TGTGCCAGCAGTTTGGTTGGGGGCAGGGGGAACACTGAAGCTTTCTTT	.	TRBV27	TRBJ1-1	.
CASSLNTYTDTQYF	TGCGCCAGCAGCTTAAATACCTACACAGATACGCAGTATTTT	.	TRBV5-1	TRBJ2-3	.
CASSVRLGGETQYF	TGTGCCAGCAGTGTCCGACTAGGAGGAGAGACCCAGTACTTC	.	TRBV6-1	TRBJ2-5	.
CASSRGTSGGIDEQYF	TGTGCCAGTAGTAGAGGGACTAGCGGGGGGATCGACGAGCAGTACTTC	.	TRBV19	TRBJ2-7	TRBD2
CASSDGGSYNSPLHF	TGTGCCAGCAGTGACGGGGGGTCCTATAATTCACCCCTCCACTTT	few	TRBV2	TRBJ1-6	.
CASSLAISGGINEQFF	TGTGCCAGCAGCTTAGCCATAAGCGGGGGTATTAATGAGCAGTTCTTC	.	TRBV7-2	TRBJ2-1	TRBD2
CASSLTLAGAEYEQYF	TGTGCCAGCAGTTTAACGCTAGCGGGAGCAGAATACGAGCAGTACTTC	.	TRBV27	TRBJ2-7	TRBD2
CASSLGFRFGQPQHF	TGTGCCAGCAGTTTAGGTTTCAGGTTTGGACAGCCCCAGCATTTT	.	TRBV28	TRBJ1-5	.
CASSLGPSGGVYF	TGTGCCAGCAGCTTGGGACCGTCCGGGGGTGTATACTTC	.	TRBV5-4	TRBJ2-5	.
CMGQGVVEQYF	TGCATGGGACAGGGGGTAGTCGAGCAGTACTTC	.	TRBV20-1	TRBJ2-7	TRBD1
CASSIGGGTEAFF	TGTGCCAGTAGTATAGGAGGGGGAACTGAAGCTTTCTTT	.	TRBV19	TRBJ1-1	.
CASSSQQGFSAEAFF	TGTGCCAGCAGTTCCCAACAGGGATTTAGCGCTGAAGCTTTCTTT	.	TRBV27	TRBJ1-1	.
CASSETTRGNSPLHF	TGTGCCAGCAGTGAAACGACACGGGGAAATTCACCCCTCCACTTT	.	TRBV6-1	TRBJ1-6	.
CASSFSGGSTDTQYF	TGTGCCAGCAGCTTTTCCGGCGGGTCAACAGATACGCAGTATTTT	.	TRBV7-6	TRBJ2-3	.
CASSPTGTGLATNEKLFF	TGTGCCAGCTCACCAACCGGGACAGGGCTGGCAACTAATGAAAAACTGTTTTTT	.	TRBV18	TRBJ1-4	TRBD1
CASSPGGGFDEQFF	TGTGCCAGCAGCCCGGGAGGAGGGTTTGATGAGCAGTTCTTC	.	TRBV7-3	TRBJ2-1	TRBD2
CASSAGTGNYGYTF	TGTGCCAGCAGTGCGGGGACAGGGAACTATGGCTACACCTTC	.	TRBV6-1	TRBJ1-2	TRBD1
CASSSVFYEQYF	TGTGCCAGCAGTTCCGTGTTCTACGAGCAGTACTTC	.	TRBV28	TRBJ2-7	.
CASSYSNRDSYEQFF	TGTGCCAGCAGTTACTCGAATAGGGACTCCTATGAGCAGTTCTTC	few	TRBV6-5	TRBJ2-1	.